This passage covers 11 T cell receptor beta chains from one sample sequenced in a study of shared clonotypes between healthy human individuals. Data came from immunoSEQ multiplex PCR; TCRdb stores just in-frame clones and leaves some out. Of some 2,000,000 clones in the sample, roughly 96% were seen once. Sequencing was performed on naive CD4+ T cells sorted from blood. Subset described: CD45RA+ positively selected. All receptors derive from a man aged 18 to 30 in good health.

This chain links TRBV6-1 with TRBJ1-1; D may be TRBD1 (6 bases). Germline V gene lookup returns CDR1 MNHNS and CDR2 SASEGT. This CDR3 region has 13 residues. Trimming stripped 3 bases from V and 9 bases from J, with 14 bases between. The CDR3 sequence is CASSEPGTSKAFF. CDR3 sequence (DNA): TGTGCCAGCAGTGAGCCCGGGACATCGAAAGCTTTCTTT.

The rearrangement joins TRBV7-9 to TRBJ1-5, with D tentatively TRBD1 (5 bases). Germline V lookup: CDR1 SEHNR, CDR2 FQNEAQ (reference sequence). The CDR3 has 19 residues. Trimming cost V 3 bases and J 4 bases, with 25 bases left between them. The CDR3 DNA reads TGTGCCAGCAGCTTCTTTGGGTTGGGAGTTAAGGGGAGAAATCAGCCCCAGCATTTT. Protein product: CASSFFGLGVKGRNQPQHF.

V gene TRBV28 combines with J gene TRBJ2-2, with a tentative D call TRBD1 (7 bases). Germline values: CDR1 MDHEN, CDR2 SYDVKM. Trimming took 6 bases from V and 5 from J, leaving 19 bases between them. The CDR3 is made up of 16 amino acids. In DNA, the CDR3 is TGTGCCAGCAGAAACCTACGACAGGGAGGAACCGGGGAGCTGTTTTTT. It codes for CASRNLRQGGTGELFF. Supplemented by reference TRBV28 and TRBJ2-2, the full variable domain reads DVKVTQSSRYLVKRTGEKVFLECVQDMDHENMFWYRQDPGLGLRLIYFSYDVKMKEKGDIPEGYSVSREKKERFSLILESASTNQTSMYLCASRNLRQGGTGELFFGEGSRLTVL.

This chain links TRBV28 with TRBJ1-6; TRBD1 might be the D (6 bases). V was clipped by 8 bases and J by 4 bases, with 12 bases between them. CDR1 and CDR2 (germline): MDHEN, SYDVKM. The CDR3 length is 14 residues. For the CDR3, the DNA is TGTGCCAGCGGTAACGACAGGTATAATTCACCCCTCCACTTT. Amino acids: CASGNDRYNSPLHF. The full variable domain, completed using reference TRBV28 and TRBJ1-6, is DVKVTQSSRYLVKRTGEKVFLECVQDMDHENMFWYRQDPGLGLRLIYFSYDVKMKEKGDIPEGYSVSREKKERFSLILESASTNQTSMYLCASGNDRYNSPLHFGNGTRLTVT.

The chain joins TRBV2 to TRBJ2-5; TRBD2 might be the D (5 bases). The CDR3 is 13 residues long. Looked up from germline, CDR1 is SNHLY and CDR2 is FYNNEI. Trimming stripped 5 bases from V and 2 bases from J, with 9 bases between. The CDR3 loop is CASSPREQETQYF. CDR3 DNA sequence: TGTGCCAGCAGTCCCCGGGAACAAGAGACCCAGTACTTC.

The CDR3 reads CASRSRDRGQGQPQHF. The CDR3 nucleotides are TGTGCCAGCAGATCCCGGGACAGGGGGCAGGGGCAGCCCCAGCATTTT. The chain carries TRBV28 and TRBJ1-5, with 12 nucleotides matching TRBD1. V was clipped by 6 bases and J by 7 bases; unmatched bases: 10. The CDR3 is 16 residues long. Germline CDR1 is MDHEN and CDR2 is SYDVKM.

Written as DNA, the CDR3 is TGTGCCAGCAGCTATGGTCAACGCGAGATTACCTTC. This translates into CASSYGQREITF. V and J are TRBV5-4 and TRBJ1-2; D gene unclear. The V gene's germline CDR1 is SGHNT and CDR2 YYREEE (reference sequence). Trimming removed 3 bases at V and 14 bases at J, with 17 bases between. The CDR3 covers 12 residues.

This clone is a singleton in its sample. This chain links TRBV6-5 with TRBJ2-2; tentatively, D is TRBD1 or TRBD2 (5 bases each). The CDR3 extends over 15 amino acids. Germline V gene sequence: CDR1 MNHEY, CDR2 SVGAGI. Deletions cut 6 bases from V and 2 bases from J, with 13 bases between. The CDR3 DNA follows: TGTGCCAGCAGCTCCACAGGACTCAACACCGGGGAGCTGTTTTTT. It encodes CASSSTGLNTGELFF.

J is TRBJ1-1 and V is TRBV19; 7 bases are shared with TRBD1. This CDR3 contains 14 residues. V was clipped by 2 bases and J by 1 base; unmatched bases: 1. Looked up from germline, CDR1 is LNHDA and CDR2 is SQIVND (reference sequence). CDR3 DNA: TGTGCCAGTAGTATAAACAGGGGGAACACTGAAGCTTTCTTT. Encoded protein: CASSINRGNTEAFF.

The V and J genes are TRBV28 and TRBJ1-4; TRBD1 aligns across 9 bases. The V segment lost 6 bases and the J segment 8 bases; nucleotides outside the gene matches: 7. Germline-derived CDR1 and CDR2 are MDHEN and SYDVKM. The CDR3 consists of 14 residues. The CDR3 sequence: CASREQGAREKLFF. CDR3 DNA: TGTGCCAGCAGGGAACAGGGGGCACGGGAAAAACTGTTTTTT.

The chain links TRBV19 to TRBJ1-1; D gene uncertain. Germline V lookup: CDR1 LNHDA, CDR2 SQIVND (reference sequence). V was clipped by 0 bases and J by 10 bases, with 18 bases between them. There are 15 residues in the CDR3. DNA for the CDR3: TGTGCCAGTAGTATAGATCCGGAACAGTCCCATCGAGCTTTCTTT. The encoded protein is CASSIDPEQSHRAFF.